Presented here are 14 T cell receptor beta chains from one specimen sequenced in a study of technical replicates of blood from several donors. Only in-frame clones appear in the TCRdb table, and some are missing; sequencing was by immunoSEQ multiplex PCR. The table records fewer than 110,000 clones, over 90% of them present only once. Sequenced input: T cells isolated from PBMCs. These receptors were collected from a human donor in good health.

The chain couples TRBV18 to TRBJ1-2; weak D call: TRBD1 (6 bases). The V gene lost 3 bases and the J gene lost 7 bases, with 18 bases spanning the gap. Germline CDR1 and CDR2: KGHSH and LQKENI. The CDR3 is 15 residues long. The chain's CDR3 is CASSPSSTRGGGYTF. The CDR3, as DNA: TGTGCCAGCTCACCCTCGAGCACGAGGGGGGGTGGCTACACCTTC.

In its sample, this clone was seen a few times. V usage is TRBV10-1 and J usage is TRBJ1-1; D uncertain. Per the germline V gene, CDR1 is WNHNN and CDR2 is SYGVQD (reference sequence). The CDR3 contains 16 residues. V lost 0 bases, J lost 4 bases, and 15 bases lay in between. Here the CDR3 reads CASSESLNPSSTEAFF. CDR3 coding DNA: TGCGCCAGCAGTGAGTCGTTGAATCCCTCGAGCACTGAAGCTTTCTTT.

J is TRBJ2-1 and V is TRBV14, with TRBD2 identical over 8 bases. In germline, CDR1 is SGHDN, CDR2 FVKESK. V shed 4 bases, J shed 3 bases, and the junction held 8 bases outside the gene matches. There are 16 residues in the CDR3. In nucleotides, the CDR3 is TGTGCCAGCAGCCCGTGGAGGCGGGGGGTCTACAATGAGCAGTTCTTC. It is translated as CASSPWRRGVYNEQFF.

The CDR3 DNA reads TGCAGTGCCCGGACTGGCTACGAGCAGTACTTC. Its protein product is CSARTGYEQYF. The chain recombines TRBV20-1 with TRBJ2-7, with D possibly matching TRBD2 (5 bases). Germline V gene sequence: CDR1 DFQATT, CDR2 SNEGSKA (reference sequence). The CDR3 sequence is 11 residues long. Trimming took 6 bases from V and 3 from J, leaving 9 bases between them.

The chain is built from TRBV21-1 and TRBJ1-1. TRBV21-1 is designated a pseudogene. The CDR3 loop spans 14 amino acids. The CDR3 sequence is CASRNTGENTEAFF. CDR3 DNA: TGTGCCAGCAGAAACACGGGGGAGAACACTGAAGCTTTCTTT.

This clone was counted once. The chain links TRBV12-2 to TRBJ2-5; the D call of TRBD2 is as the table states it, not checked on the DNA. TRBV12-2 has pseudogene status. This CDR3 is built from 17 residues. The CDR3: CASRLKVLPRLKETQYF. The CDR3 bases are TGTGCAAGTCGCTTAAAAGTCTTACCAAGACTCAAAGAGACCCAGTACTTC.

This chain's CDR3 is CASSSHGGGDNYTEAFF. The DNA of the CDR3 is TGTGCCAGCAGTTCTCACGGGGGAGGGGACAATTACACTGAAGCTTTCTTT. The chain links TRBV28 to TRBJ1-1; tentatively, D is TRBD1 (6 bases). The CDR3 runs to 17 residues. V lost 4 bases and J 3 bases, leaving 21 bases between the germline ends. The germline V gene encodes CDR1 MDHEN and CDR2 SYDVKM.

This clone turned up a few times. The rearrangement joins TRBV5-4 to TRBJ1-1; no firm D call. Trimming shortened V by 2 bases and J by 0 bases, and 2 bases separated the two germline ends. Germline V CDR1 and CDR2: SGHNT, YYREEE (reference sequence). There are 12 residues in the CDR3. CDR3 sequence (DNA): TGTGCCAGCAGCTTCATGAACACTGAAGCTTTCTTT. Its protein is CASSFMNTEAFF. The full variable domain, completed using reference TRBV5-4 and TRBJ1-1, is ETGVTQSPTHLIKTRGQQVTLRCSSQSGHNTVSWYQQALGQGPQFIFQYYREEENGRGNFPPRFSGLQFPNYSSELNVNALELDDSALYLCASSFMNTEAFFGQGTRLTVV.

V gene TRBV11-3 combines with J gene TRBJ2-1; the D is unclear. The germline V and J ends were trimmed by 1 base and 5 bases, with 3 bases remaining between them. Per germline, CDR1 SGHNT and CDR2 YENEEA. The CDR3 loop spans 12 amino acids. CDR3 coding DNA: TGTGCCAGCAGCTTAGTTAACAATGAGCAGTTCTTC. Its protein product is CASSLVNNEQFF.

This clone has only one observation. The CDR3 sequence: CASSLYGQLLNNEQFF. Written as DNA, the CDR3 is TGTGCCAGCAGTTTATACGGACAGCTACTGAACAATGAGCAGTTCTTC. The chain couples TRBV28 to TRBJ2-1, with D possibly TRBD1 on 6 matching bases. The CDR3 sequence is 16 residues long. Deletions cut 1 base from V and 5 bases from J, with 15 bases between. The germline gives CDR1 MDHEN, CDR2 SYDVKM.

This chain joins TRBV25-1 and TRBJ2-3; no firm D call. In germline, CDR1 is MGHDK, CDR2 SYGVNS. The V and J ends lost 3 bases and 2 bases respectively, with 3 bases between them. This CDR3 contains 12 residues. The CDR3 DNA is TGTGCCAGCAGTGATCTCACAGATACGCAGTATTTT. Its translation is CASSDLTDTQYF.

The V gene is TRBV9, the J gene TRBJ1-2, with a tentative D call TRBD1 (5 bases). The CDR3 spans 14 residues. Germline CDR1 reads SGDLS; CDR2 reads YYNGEE. The V and J ends lost 1 base and 7 bases respectively, with 14 bases between them. CDR3 loop: CASSVFRDRGGYTF. Written as DNA, the CDR3 is TGTGCCAGCAGCGTATTCAGGGATCGAGGTGGCTACACCTTC.

The J gene is TRBJ1-2, the V gene TRBV6-1; D not resolved. The CDR3 has 11 residues. Trimming shortened V by 8 bases and J by 3 bases, and 7 bases separated the two germline ends. Per the germline V gene, CDR1 is MNHNS and CDR2 is SASEGT. The CDR3 DNA reads TGTGCCAGCGGGAGGTACTATGGCTACACCTTC. It is translated as CASGRYYGYTF.

The gene calls are TRBV28 and TRBJ2-1; D unresolved. The germline V and J ends were trimmed by 2 bases and 9 bases, with 8 bases remaining between them. Germline CDR1 reads MDHEN; CDR2 reads SYDVKM. The CDR3 runs to 12 residues. The CDR3 is CASSLGLGEQFF. The CDR3 region has the DNA TGTGCCAGCAGTTTAGGGCTGGGTGAGCAGTTCTTC.